A single sample is the source of the 4 T cell receptor beta chains below, sequenced in a study of CD4 and CD8 cells across lung adenocarcinoma regions. Each CDR3 protein gets one entry after TCRdb re-called the PCR reads with MiXCR. The data contain about 25,000 distinct CDR3 sequences, around 56% of them singletons. The sample comprised CD8+ T cells from the center of a lung tumor. The origin of the receptors is a male donor with lung adenocarcinoma. The CD4 and CD8 labels of this study may be unreliable.

This chain uses TRBV10-1 with TRBJ2-4, with a possible D match to TRBD2 (7 bases). Germline V gene data show CDR1 as WNHNN and CDR2 as SYGVQD (reference sequence). This CDR3 is 15 amino acids long. Trimming took off 8 bases at V and 13 bases at J, with 27 bases between the two ends. The CDR3 loop reads CASGEGVRAKNTQYF. The CDR3 bases are TGCGCCAGCGGGGAGGGGGTGCGAGCCAAAAATACGCAGTACTTC.

This clonotype was found once. This rearrangement joins TRBV6-1 to TRBJ2-3, with D possibly matching TRBD1 (5 bases). Germline CDR1 reads MNHNS; CDR2 reads SASEGT. The CDR3 sequence is 13 residues long. Trimming pared 6 bases from V and 14 bases from J, leaving 21 bases between. The CDR3 nucleotides read TGTGCCAGCAGGCCAGGGTTCGCAGGTGCGCTGTATTTT. It codes for CASRPGFAGALYF.

The chain couples TRBV20-1 to TRBJ2-4; possibly TRBD1 for D (6 bases). The CDR3 loop spans 13 amino acids. The V gene's germline CDR1 is DFQATT and CDR2 SNEGSKA (reference sequence). Trimming cost V 5 bases and J 0 bases, with 8 bases left between them. The CDR3 protein is CSAFRGAKNIQYF. The CDR3, as DNA: TGCAGTGCTTTCAGGGGAGCCAAAAACATTCAGTACTTC.

This clonotype was found many times. This chain connects TRBV7-3 to TRBJ2-5; TRBD2 matches 8 bases. Matching the DNA end better, TRBJ2-7 makes the J call doubtful. The CDR3 is made up of 15 amino acids. CDR1 and CDR2 from the germline V gene are SGHTA and FQGTGA. CDR3 coding DNA: TGTGCCAGCAGTCTCTCCAGCGGGAGCGTCCACGAGCAGTACTTC. Translated: CASSLSSGSVHEQYF.